This TCR beta chain was sequenced in a study of blood T cell repertoires in COVID-19. At the level of the study: T cells, B-cell-depleted T cells, or PBMCs provided the cDNA or gDNA that served as material.

Profiled with immunoSEQ multiplex PCR; TCRdb holds only in-frame clones, not every one. The data contain approximately 220,000 clones, 80% of them singletons. Germline CDR1 and CDR2: SGDLS and YYNGEE. The CDR3 is 15 amino acids. The trim removed 0 bases at V and 2 bases at J, leaving 4 bases unmatched. This clonotype was sampled from a woman aged 40 to 50 with acute COVID-19. The chain recombines TRBV9 with TRBJ2-5; TRBD2 aligns across 7 bases. The sequenced sample was PBMCs or T cells enriched from blood (not recorded which). Written as DNA, the CDR3 is TGTGCCAGCAGCGTAGACCCTAGCGGACAAGAGACCCAGTACTTC. Its protein product is CASSVDPSGQETQYF.